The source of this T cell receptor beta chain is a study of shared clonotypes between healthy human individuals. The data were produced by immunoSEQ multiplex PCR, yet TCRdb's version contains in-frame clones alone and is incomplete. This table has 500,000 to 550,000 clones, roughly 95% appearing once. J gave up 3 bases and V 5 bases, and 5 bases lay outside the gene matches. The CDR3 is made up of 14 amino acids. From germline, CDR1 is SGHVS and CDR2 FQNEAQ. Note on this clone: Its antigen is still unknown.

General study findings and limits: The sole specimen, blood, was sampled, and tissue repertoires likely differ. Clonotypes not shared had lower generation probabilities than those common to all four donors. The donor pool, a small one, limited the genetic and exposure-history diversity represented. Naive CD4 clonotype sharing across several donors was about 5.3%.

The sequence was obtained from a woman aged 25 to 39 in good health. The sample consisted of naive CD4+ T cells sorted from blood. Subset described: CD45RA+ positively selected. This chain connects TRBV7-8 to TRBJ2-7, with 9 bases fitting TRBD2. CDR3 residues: CASSQTSGGYEQYF. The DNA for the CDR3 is TGTGCCAGCAGCCAGACTAGCGGAGGCTACGAGCAGTACTTC.